This TCR beta chain was retrieved from a study of response to subunit inactivated influenza vaccine. For this clonotype: What it recognizes is unknown.

Study-level results: Authors suggested seasonal influenza vaccinations each recruit few new T cells.

The V end lost 1 base, the J end lost 11 bases, and 11 bases lay between the germline ends. The CDR3 runs 13 residues. The germline CDR1 and CDR2 sequences are LNHDA and SQIVND (reference sequence). TCRdb re-called the RT-PCR reads through MiXCR, storing one row per CDR3 protein. The data contain about 650,000 distinct CDR3 sequences, around 15% of them singletons. The genes are TRBV19 and TRBJ2-2; D perhaps matches TRBD1 (5 bases). The sequencing here drew on PBMCs from blood, taken 14 to 15 days before vaccination. The TCR was taken from a man in his forties or fifties who received an inactivated influenza vaccine. In DNA, the CDR3 is TGTGCCAGTAGTATAGGGGCTGACAGAGAGCTGTTTTTT. Encoded protein: CASSIGADRELFF.